One and the same sample provided the 15 T cell receptor beta chains below, sequenced in a study of blood T cell repertoires in COVID-19. The repertoire was sequenced with immunoSEQ multiplex PCR; TCRdb's copy has only in-frame clones and lacks some. The table includes some 670,000 clones, more than 80% detected once. The source material was peripheral blood. The receptors stem from a woman between 18 and 30 years old with acute or convalescent COVID-19.

In DNA form, the CDR3 reads TGTGCCATCTTGAGGCGACGCTCCTACGAGCAGTACTTC. Its translation: CAILRRRSYEQYF. The V call is TRBV19, the J call TRBJ2-7; D gene uncertain. The germline V and J ends were trimmed by 10 bases and 0 bases, with 13 bases remaining between them. The CDR3 has 13 amino acids. Germline lookup yields CDR1 LNHDA and CDR2 SQIVND (reference sequence).

This chain uses TRBV6-5 with TRBJ1-6, with 7 bases fitting TRBD1. V trimming: 6 bases; J trimming: 7 bases; junction bases outside the gene matches: 6. Germline CDR1 reads MNHEY; CDR2 reads SVGAGI. The CDR3 runs 14 residues. DNA of the CDR3: TGTGCCAGCAGCGGGGGACAGACAAATTCACCCCTCCACTTT. It codes for CASSGGQTNSPLHF.

In its sample, this clone was seen a few times. The chain recombines TRBV13 with TRBJ2-7; 12 bases are a match to TRBD1. This CDR3 has 16 residues. The trim removed 5 bases at V and 7 bases at J, leaving 12 bases unmatched. Looked up from germline, CDR1 is PRHDT and CDR2 is FYEKMQ (reference sequence). DNA for the CDR3: TGTGCCAGCAGCCCGGGACAGGGGGCTAGTACGGGAGAGCAGTACTTC. It encodes CASSPGQGASTGEQYF.

The rearrangement links TRBV29-1 to TRBJ1-2; TRBD1 matches at 8 bases. V shed 0 bases and J 2 bases; nucleotides not matched to a gene: 8. The germline gives CDR1 SQVTM, CDR2 ANQGSEA. The CDR3 totals 16 residues. The CDR3 DNA sequence: TGCAGCGTTGAAGATCCCAAGGACAGGGCCAACTATGGCTACACCTTC. Encoded protein: CSVEDPKDRANYGYTF. Supplemented by reference TRBV29-1 and TRBJ1-2, the full variable domain reads SAVISQKPSRDICQRGTSLTIQCQVDSQVTMMFWYRQQPGQSLTLIATANQGSEATYESGFVIDKFPISRPNLTFSTLTVSNMSPEDSSIYLCSVEDPKDRANYGYTFGSGTRLTVV.

J is TRBJ1-1 and V is TRBV12-3 or TRBV12-4; maybe TRBD1 (6 bases). The CDR3 loop spans 13 amino acids. V was clipped by 6 bases and J by 1 base, with 9 bases between them. The CDR3 nucleotides read TGTGCCAGCAGCATCAGGGGGAACACTGAAGCTTTCTTT. Its protein is CASSIRGNTEAFF.

In this sample, this clone turned up once. V and J are TRBV4-1 and TRBJ1-3; D is uncertain. The CDR3 consists of 13 residues. The ends were cut back, 3 bases at V and 3 bases at J, with 6 bases in the middle. Germline V CDR1 and CDR2: MGHRA, YSYEKL. The CDR3 sequence is CASSHPRGNTIYF. DNA for the CDR3: TGCGCCAGCAGCCACCCCCGTGGAAACACCATATATTTT.

V usage is TRBV6-5 and J usage is TRBJ1-2; 9 bases match TRBD1. J lost 3 bases, V lost 8 bases, and 4 bases had no gene match. The CDR3 has 13 amino acids. Per germline, CDR1 MNHEY and CDR2 SVGAGI. CDR3 amino acids: CASGRQGDYGYTF. The CDR3 DNA sequence: TGTGCCAGCGGCCGACAGGGGGACTATGGCTACACCTTC.

The chain employs TRBV2 and TRBJ2-3; 9 bases are a match to TRBD2. The CDR3 totals 16 residues. The germline CDR1 and CDR2 sequences are SNHLY and FYNNEI. V dropped 8 bases and J dropped 2; count of bases not matched to a gene: 11. The CDR3 region is CASRGYSGGPTDTQYF. DNA of the CDR3: TGTGCCAGCCGAGGGTATAGCGGGGGACCCACAGATACGCAGTATTTT.

The rearrangement links TRBV5-6 to TRBJ2-6, with unresolved D. Trimming cost V 3 bases and J 0 bases, with 7 bases left between them. The CDR3 spans 15 residues. CDR1 is SGHDT, CDR2 YYEEEE, per germline. The CDR3 sequence is CASSSFSSGANVLTF. In DNA, the CDR3 is TGTGCCAGCAGCTCGTTCAGCTCTGGGGCCAACGTCCTGACTTTC. The whole variable domain, filled in from reference TRBV5-6 and TRBJ2-6, reads DAGVTQSPTHLIKTRGQQVTLRCSPKSGHDTVSWYQQALGQGPQFIFQYYEEEERQRGNFPDRFSGHQFPNYSSELNVNALLLGDSALYLCASSSFSSGANVLTFGAGSRLTVL.

The chain uses TRBV6-5 and TRBJ2-3; 7 nucleotides agree with TRBD1. Per the germline V gene, CDR1 is MNHEY and CDR2 is SVGAGI. This CDR3 is 14 amino acids long. V trimming: 6 bases; J trimming: 0 bases; junction bases outside the gene matches: 3. CDR3 nucleotide sequence: TGTGCCAGCAGCCAGGGGGTGAGCACAGATACGCAGTATTTT. Its translation: CASSQGVSTDTQYF.

The chain carries TRBV6-4 and TRBJ2-3; 11 bases are a match to TRBD2. The CDR3 loop spans 15 amino acids. The germline V gene has CDR1 MRHNA and CDR2 SNTAGT. V was pared by 8 bases and J by 4 bases, with 8 bases of the junction left unmatched. The CDR3 DNA sequence: TGTGCCAGCTCCTTTAGCGGGGGGGCCGCAGATACGCAGTATTTT. Its protein is CASSFSGGAADTQYF.

The J gene is TRBJ2-3, the V gene TRBV6-8; 7 nucleotides align to TRBD2. Trimming took 5 bases from V and 1 from J; bases not matched to a gene: 3. Germline V CDR1 and CDR2: MNHGY, SAAAGT. The CDR3 contains 14 residues. The CDR3 sequence: CASSRGVCTDTQYF. The CDR3 DNA is TGTGCCAGCAGTCGGGGGGTCTGCACAGATACGCAGTATTTT.

For this clone: This CDR3 is also generated by other DNA sequences in the sample. The V call is TRBV6-5, the J call TRBJ2-5; TRBD2 might be the D (5 bases). Between the trimmed V and J ends, which lost 0 bases and 2 bases, there was a span of 7 bases. CDR1 is MNHEY and CDR2 is SVGAGI in the germline V gene. There are 14 residues in the CDR3. CDR3 sequence: CASSYSGGQETQYF. The CDR3 nucleotides are TGTGCCAGCAGTTACTCGGGCGGGCAAGAGACCCAGTACTTC.

The rearrangement uses TRBV27 and TRBJ1-5; TRBD1 agrees at 8 bases. Looked up from germline, CDR1 is MNHEY and CDR2 is SMNVEV (reference sequence). This CDR3 region has 15 residues. With 6 bases clipped from V and 4 bases from J, the junction kept 8 bases outside the gene matches. The CDR3 region has the DNA TGTGCCAGCAGCCAGGACAGGGTCTCTAATCAGCCCCAGCATTTT. Translating gives CASSQDRVSNQPQHF.

The rearrangement joins TRBV18 to TRBJ1-4; 11 bases align to TRBD1. The CDR3 contains 17 residues. Looked up from germline, CDR1 is KGHSH and CDR2 is LQKENI. Germline trimming cut 3 bases from V and 5 bases from J; bases unmatched to any gene: 8. As DNA, the CDR3 is TGTGCCAGCTCACCGACGATTGGGGACAGGGGGAATGAAAAACTGTTTTTT. Protein: CASSPTIGDRGNEKLFF.